A selection of T cell receptor beta chains follows, all from one sample in a study of OX40 agonist ivuxolimab in advanced cancers. Assay: immunoSEQ multiplex PCR; the TCRdb copy retains only in-frame clones and omits some. This table holds 20,000 to 25,000 clones, 75% to 95% found once. The material was CD4+ or CD8+ T cells sorted from blood, obtained in a trial of the OX40 agonist ivuxolimab. The receptors derive from an adult with an advanced solid tumor such as melanoma, head and neck, liver or kidney cancer. CDR3s include the opening cysteine and the closing phenylalanine or tryptophan. The D gene is left open where the match is weak. Clone size, where shown, is once, few, many, or a class for clones that have expanded.

j_call clone_size v_call d_call cdr3_aa cdr3_nt
TRBJ2-3 NA TRBV10-2 TRBD2 CASSNRGGAEDTQYF TGCGCCAGCAGTAACCGCGGGGGGGCCGAAGATACGCAGTATTTT
TRBJ2-2 NA TRBV30 TRBD1 CAWQTGDTGELFF TGTGCCTGGCAGACAGGGGACACCGGGGAGCTGTTTTTT
TRBJ2-5 NA TRBV6-1 TRBD2 CASTILAGATETQYF TGTGCCAGCACAATACTAGCGGGGGCGACGGAGACCCAGTACTTC
TRBJ1-1 NA TRBV7-6 NA CASSLLGAEAFF TGTGCCAGCAGCTTACTAGGGGCTGAAGCTTTCTTT
TRBJ1-6 NA TRBV5-1 TRBD1 CASSLGQGGSPLHF TGCGCCAGCAGCTTGGGACAGGGGGGTTCACCCCTCCACTTT
TRBJ1-2 NA TRBV5-1 TRBD1 CASSLFTGARSSGYTF TGCGCCAGCAGCTTGTTTACAGGGGCGAGATCTAGTGGCTACACCTTC
TRBJ2-2 NA TRBV27 NA CASSPLGTGELFF TGTGCCAGCAGTCCCCTCGGTACCGGGGAGCTGTTTTTT
TRBJ2-7 NA TRBV12-2 NA CASRLLAVHEQYF TGTGCAAGTCGCTTACTGGCGGTCCACGAGCAGTACTTC
TRBJ1-2 NA TRBV19 TRBD1 CASQGGHVGYTF TGTGCCAGCCAGGGGGGGCACGTTGGCTACACCTTC
TRBJ1-3 NA TRBV7-9 NA CASSPGAIGNTIYF TGTGCCAGCAGCCCGGGGGCAATTGGAAACACCATATATTTT
TRBJ1-5 NA TRBV19 NA CASSPGVRSNQPQHF TGTGCCAGTAGTCCGGGGGTCCGTAGCAATCAGCCCCAGCATTTT
TRBJ1-1 once TRBV5-1 NA CASSALDSMNTEAFF TGCGCCAGCAGCGCCCTGGACAGTATGAACACTGAAGCTTTCTTT
TRBJ2-1 NA TRBV4-2 NA CASSQSDRSYNEQFF TGTGCCAGCAGCCAAAGCGACCGCTCCTACAATGAGCAGTTCTTC
TRBJ2-5 NA TRBV23-1 NA CAVPLGGEETQYF TGCGCCGTCCCCTTGGGGGGCGAAGAGACCCAGTACTTC
TRBJ1-5 few TRBV16 NA CASSQYQGVGNQPQHF TGTGCCAGCAGCCAATATCAGGGAGTAGGCAATCAGCCCCAGCATTTT
TRBJ2-7 NA TRBV27 NA CASSWRTSYEQYF TGTGCCAGCAGTTGGAGAACAAGTTACGAGCAGTACTTC
TRBJ1-2 NA TRBV18 NA CASSYYRDSYGYTF TGTGCCAGCTCATACTACAGGGATAGCTATGGCTACACCTTC
TRBJ2-1 NA TRBV5-8 TRBD2 CASSRGTSGRDEQFF TGTGCCAGCAGCCGCGGGACTAGCGGGCGGGATGAGCAGTTCTTC
TRBJ2-2 NA TRBV5-1 TRBD1 CAGRDSTGELFF TGCGCCGGAAGGGACAGCACCGGGGAGCTGTTTTTT
TRBJ2-7 NA TRBV11-3 TRBD1 CASSDRDRRDEQYF TGTGCCAGCAGCGACCGGGACAGGAGAGACGAGCAGTACTTC
TRBJ2-5 NA TRBV2 NA CASSEGLNFQETQYF TGTGCCAGCAGTGAGGGTCTCAACTTCCAAGAGACCCAGTACTTC
TRBJ1-1 NA TRBV30 NA CAWSSRENTEAFF TGTGCCTGGAGTTCTAGGGAGAACACTGAAGCTTTCTTT
TRBJ2-3 once TRBV11-2 NA CASSRSWDTQYF TGTGCCAGCAGCCGATCATGGGATACGCAGTATTTT
TRBJ2-4 NA TRBV7-9 NA CASSLVDGLAKNIQYF TGTGCCAGCAGCTTAGTGGACGGGTTAGCCAAAAACATTCAGTACTTC
TRBJ1-2 NA TRBV5-4 TRBD1 CASSITGEGDGYTF TGTGCCAGCAGCATAACAGGGGAAGGGGATGGCTACACCTTC
TRBJ2-3 NA TRBV11-2 NA CASSFKVAIAVRTDTQYF TGTGCCAGCAGCTTTAAGGTCGCTATAGCGGTCCGCACAGATACGCAGTATTTT
TRBJ2-7 NA TRBV6-5 NA CASSYADSYEQYF TGTGCCAGCAGTTACGCAGACAGCTACGAGCAGTACTTC
TRBJ2-5 NA TRBV6-1 TRBD2 CASSEASTSWETQYF TGTGCCAGCAGTGAAGCATCGACTAGCTGGGAGACCCAGTACTTC
TRBJ1-1 NA TRBV7-9 TRBD1 CASSLGGQGTLDTEAFF TGTGCCAGCAGCTTAGGGGGACAGGGTACCCTCGACACTGAAGCTTTCTTT
TRBJ1-5 NA TRBV4-2 NA CASSQERGQPQHF TGTGCCAGCAGCCAAGAAAGGGGCCAGCCCCAGCATTTT